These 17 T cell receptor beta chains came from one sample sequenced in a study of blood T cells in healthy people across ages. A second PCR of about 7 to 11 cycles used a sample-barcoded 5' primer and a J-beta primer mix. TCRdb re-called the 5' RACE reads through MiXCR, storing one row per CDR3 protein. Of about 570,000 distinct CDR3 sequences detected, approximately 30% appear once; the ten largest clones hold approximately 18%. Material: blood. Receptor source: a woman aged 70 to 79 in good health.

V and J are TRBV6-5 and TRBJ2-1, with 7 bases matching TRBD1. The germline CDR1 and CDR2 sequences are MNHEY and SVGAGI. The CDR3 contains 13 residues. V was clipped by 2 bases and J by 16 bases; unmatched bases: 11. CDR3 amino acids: CASSYRRQGSVFF. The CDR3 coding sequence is TGTGCCAGCAGTTACCGACGACAGGGATCCGTTTTCTTC.

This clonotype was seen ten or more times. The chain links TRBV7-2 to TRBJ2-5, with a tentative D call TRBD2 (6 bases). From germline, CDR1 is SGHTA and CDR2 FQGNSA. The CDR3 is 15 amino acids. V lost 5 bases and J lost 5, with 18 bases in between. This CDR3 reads CASSQTGGRGETQYF. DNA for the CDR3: TGTGCCAGCAGCCAGACTGGAGGGCGAGGCGAGACCCAGTACTTC.

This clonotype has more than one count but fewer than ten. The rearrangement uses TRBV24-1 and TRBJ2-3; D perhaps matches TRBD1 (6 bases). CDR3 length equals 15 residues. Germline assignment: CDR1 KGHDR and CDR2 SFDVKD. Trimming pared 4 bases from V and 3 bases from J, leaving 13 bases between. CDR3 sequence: CATSESKQGTDTQYF. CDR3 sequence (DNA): TGTGCCACCAGTGAAAGTAAACAGGGAACAGATACGCAGTATTTT.

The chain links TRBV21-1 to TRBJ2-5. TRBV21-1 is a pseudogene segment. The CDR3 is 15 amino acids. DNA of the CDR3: TGTGCCAGCAGCAAAGAGTGGGCAGAGCCAGAGACCCAGTACTTC. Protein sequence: CASSKEWAEPETQYF.

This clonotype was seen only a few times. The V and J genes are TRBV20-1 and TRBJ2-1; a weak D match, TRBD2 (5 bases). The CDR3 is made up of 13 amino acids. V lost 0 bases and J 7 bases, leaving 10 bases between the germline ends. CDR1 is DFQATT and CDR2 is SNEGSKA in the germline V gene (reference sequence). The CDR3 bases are TGCAGTGCTAGAGAGACTATAGAGAATGAGCAGTTCTTC. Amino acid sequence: CSARETIENEQFF.

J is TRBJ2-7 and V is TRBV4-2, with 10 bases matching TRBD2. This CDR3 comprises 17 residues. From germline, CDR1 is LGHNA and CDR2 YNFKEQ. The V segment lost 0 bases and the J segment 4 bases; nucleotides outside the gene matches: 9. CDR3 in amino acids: CASSQDNRASGGYEQYF. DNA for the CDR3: TGTGCCAGCAGCCAAGATAATCGCGCTAGCGGGGGTTACGAGCAGTACTTC.

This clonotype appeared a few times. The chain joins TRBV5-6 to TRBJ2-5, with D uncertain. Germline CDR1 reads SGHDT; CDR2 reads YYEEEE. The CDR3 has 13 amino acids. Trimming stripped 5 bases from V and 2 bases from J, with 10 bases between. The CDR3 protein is CASRRLGQETQYF. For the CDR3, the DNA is TGTGCCAGCAGACGTCTGGGACAAGAGACCCAGTACTTC.

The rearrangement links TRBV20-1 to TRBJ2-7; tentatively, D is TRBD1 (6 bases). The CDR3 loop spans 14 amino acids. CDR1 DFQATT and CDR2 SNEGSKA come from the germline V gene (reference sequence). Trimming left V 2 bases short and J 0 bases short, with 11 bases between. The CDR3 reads CSARRGSGSYEQYF. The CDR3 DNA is TGCAGTGCTAGAAGGGGGTCAGGCTCCTACGAGCAGTACTTC.

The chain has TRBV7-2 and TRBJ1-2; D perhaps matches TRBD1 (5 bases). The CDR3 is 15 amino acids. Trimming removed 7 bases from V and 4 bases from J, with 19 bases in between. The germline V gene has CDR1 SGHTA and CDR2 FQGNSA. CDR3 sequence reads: CASTGGREIIYGYTF. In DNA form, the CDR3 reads TGTGCCAGCACGGGGGGACGGGAGATAATCTATGGCTACACCTTC.

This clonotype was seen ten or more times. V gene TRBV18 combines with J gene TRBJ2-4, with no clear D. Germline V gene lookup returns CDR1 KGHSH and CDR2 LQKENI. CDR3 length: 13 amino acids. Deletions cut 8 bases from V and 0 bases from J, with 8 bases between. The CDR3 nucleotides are TGTGCCAGCAGTCCCTTAGCCAAAAACATTCAGTACTTC. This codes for CASSPLAKNIQYF.

The CDR3 sequence is CASSGGWELSGTDTQYF. The DNA of the CDR3 is TGTGCCAGTAGCGGCGGTTGGGAGCTCTCTGGCACAGATACGCAGTATTTT. This rearrangement joins TRBV12-3 or TRBV12-4 to TRBJ2-3; possible D gene TRBD2, 6 bases. The CDR3 runs 17 residues. V lost 9 bases and J lost 1, with 23 bases in between.

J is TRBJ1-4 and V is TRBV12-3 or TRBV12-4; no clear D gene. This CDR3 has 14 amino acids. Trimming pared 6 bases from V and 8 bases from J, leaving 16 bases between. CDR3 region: CASSLIDRPEKLFF. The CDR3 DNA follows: TGTGCCAGCAGCCTCATAGATCGACCGGAAAAACTGTTTTTT.

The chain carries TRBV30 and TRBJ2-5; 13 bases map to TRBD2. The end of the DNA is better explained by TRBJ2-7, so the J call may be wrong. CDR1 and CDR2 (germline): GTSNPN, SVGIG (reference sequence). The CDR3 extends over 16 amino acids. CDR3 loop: CAWRGTSGVSSYEQYF. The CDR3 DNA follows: TGTGCCTGGAGGGGGACTAGCGGGGTATCCTCCTACGAGCAGTACTTC.

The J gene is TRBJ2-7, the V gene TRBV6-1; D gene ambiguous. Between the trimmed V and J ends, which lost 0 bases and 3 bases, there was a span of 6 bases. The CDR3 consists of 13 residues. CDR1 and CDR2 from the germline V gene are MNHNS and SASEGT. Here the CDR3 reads CASSEAQHYEQYF. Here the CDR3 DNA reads TGTGCCAGCAGTGAAGCTCAGCACTACGAGCAGTACTTC.

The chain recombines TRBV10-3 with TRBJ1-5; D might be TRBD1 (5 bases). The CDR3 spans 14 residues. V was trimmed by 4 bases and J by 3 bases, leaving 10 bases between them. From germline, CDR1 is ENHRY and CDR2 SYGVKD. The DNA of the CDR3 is TGTGCCATCAGTGGGGGGACGGTCAATCAGCCCCAGCATTTT. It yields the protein CAISGGTVNQPQHF.

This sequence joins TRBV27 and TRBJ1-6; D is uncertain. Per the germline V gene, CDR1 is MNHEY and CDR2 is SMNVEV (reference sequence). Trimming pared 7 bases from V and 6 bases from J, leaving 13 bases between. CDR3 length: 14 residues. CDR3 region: CASTSGWGNSPLHF. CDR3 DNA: TGTGCCAGCACCTCGGGGTGGGGTAATTCACCCCTCCACTTT.

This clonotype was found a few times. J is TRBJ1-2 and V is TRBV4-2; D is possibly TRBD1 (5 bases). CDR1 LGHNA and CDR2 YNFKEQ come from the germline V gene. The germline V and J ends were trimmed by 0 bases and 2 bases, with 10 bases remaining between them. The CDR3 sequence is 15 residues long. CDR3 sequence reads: CASSQDDSPNYGYTF. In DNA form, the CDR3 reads TGTGCCAGCAGCCAAGACGACAGCCCCAACTATGGCTACACCTTC.